This T cell receptor (beta chain) originates from a study of human T cells and chemical hapten exposure. Across the whole study: Recorded diagnoses among the mostly female patients were alopecia areata, totalis or universalis. Whole-study results and caveats: Donors were affected by alopecia, so their immune reaction might vary from that of healthy individuals.

One entry per CDR3 protein, called by TCRdb with MiXCR from the RACE reads. Here the sample spans around 360,000 distinct CDR3 sequences, about 6.3% being singletons. This CDR3 has 15 residues. Germline V CDR1 and CDR2: MNHNS, SASEGT. V lost 2 bases to trimming and J lost 4 bases, with 11 bases between them. This clonotype has more than one count but fewer than ten. The antigen remains unidentified. The time point is: patch test 2, 6 weeks after DPC sensitization. Treatment: therapeutic diphenylcyclopropenone sensitization with weekly scalp DPC. This chain links TRBV6-1 with TRBJ2-2; D tentatively reads TRBD1 or TRBD2 (5 bases each). The sequencing here drew on whole blood, taken in connection with sensitization to the hapten diphenylcyclopropenone (DPC). This receptor was obtained from a woman younger than 35 with alopecia areata. Some clones in this sample may be carry-over from other donors' samples. The CDR3 nucleotides are TGTGCCAGCAGTGAAAGTGGGGGTTCCACCGGGGAGCTGTTTTTT. Its translation is CASSESGGSTGELFF.